The 25 T cell receptor beta chains given below trace back to one sample, sequenced in a study of blood T cell repertoires in COVID-19. Clones were sequenced by immunoSEQ multiplex PCR, and TCRdb holds only the in-frame ones, with some missing. The repertoire consists of under 150,000 clones, with roughly 80% occurring once and the leading ten covering over 7%. The material sequenced was peripheral blood. All receptors derive from a man aged 45-65 years with active or convalescent COVID-19.

This chain uses TRBV6-6 with TRBJ2-1; 11 nucleotides match TRBD1. The CDR3 length is 16 residues. The V and J ends lost 7 bases and 3 bases, in that order; junction bases with no gene match: 8. Germline lookup yields CDR1 MNHNY and CDR2 SVGAGI (reference sequence). CDR3 sequence reads: CASIPGGTGGYNEQFF. In DNA, the CDR3 is TGTGCCAGCATCCCAGGAGGGACAGGGGGCTACAATGAGCAGTTCTTC.

The gene calls are TRBV15 and TRBJ1-2; no clear D. The CDR3 consists of 15 residues. V gave up 0 bases and J gave up 2 bases, with 10 bases separating them. Per germline, CDR1 LNHNV and CDR2 YYDKDF (reference sequence). The CDR3 is CATSRDLQLNYGYTF. The CDR3 coding sequence is TGTGCCACCAGCAGAGATCTACAGTTAAACTATGGCTACACCTTC.

The chain combines TRBV19 with TRBJ2-2; D is undetermined. Germline loops: CDR1 LNHDA, CDR2 SQIVND (reference sequence). The CDR3 is made up of 14 amino acids. The V and J ends lost 3 bases and 7 bases respectively, with 12 bases between them. As DNA, the CDR3 is TGTGCCAGTAGTATGCCGGCGCCGGGCGGGGAGCTGTTTTTT. It codes for CASSMPAPGGELFF.

V gene TRBV27 combines with J gene TRBJ1-4; D remains unclear. Germline CDR1 reads MNHEY; CDR2 reads SMNVEV (reference sequence). The CDR3 contains 15 residues. V lost 5 bases to trimming and J lost 3 bases, with 13 bases between them. The CDR3: CASSPLQFSNEKLFF. As DNA, the CDR3 is TGTGCCAGCAGTCCCCTTCAGTTTTCTAATGAAAAACTGTTTTTT.

This clone was detected a few times. The chain has TRBV7-9 and TRBJ2-3, with D hard to call. Trimming pared 5 bases from V and 2 bases from J, leaving 14 bases between. Germline V gene sequence: CDR1 SEHNR, CDR2 FQNEAQ (reference sequence). The CDR3 has 15 amino acids. The CDR3 DNA reads TGTGCCAGCAGCCCGCACGGCGGATCCACAGATACGCAGTATTTT. This translates into CASSPHGGSTDTQYF.

The gene calls are TRBV6-2 or TRBV6-3 and TRBJ2-6; tentative D call: TRBD1 (6 bases). The CDR3 contains 17 residues. Germline V gives CDR1 MNHEY, CDR2 SVGEGT. Trimming stripped 3 bases from V and 0 bases from J, with 12 bases between. CDR3 nucleotides: TGTGCCAGCAGTTATCAGGGGTCAGGCTCTGGGGCCAACGTCCTGACTTTC. Amino acids: CASSYQGSGSGANVLTF.

This clone was counted between two and nine times. This chain links TRBV3-1 (or the pseudogene TRBV3-2) with TRBJ2-1; TRBD2 is a possible D gene (7 bases). Germline loops: CDR1 LGHDT, CDR2 YNNKEL (reference sequence). V lost 3 bases and J lost 3, with 12 bases in between. The CDR3 is 15 amino acids. Written as DNA, the CDR3 is TGTGCCAGCAGCCAGGGAGGGGGAGGCTACAATGAGCAGTTCTTC. This encodes CASSQGGGGYNEQFF.

The V and J genes are TRBV7-7 and TRBJ2-2, with 7 bases fitting TRBD2. CDR1 and CDR2 (germline): SSHAT, FNYEAQ (reference sequence). The length of the CDR3 is 15 residues. In DNA, the CDR3 is TGTGCTAGCCCGGGTCTGGCTAGCGGCCCCGGGGAGCTGTTTTTT. It is translated as CASPGLASGPGELFF.

This chain connects TRBV28 to TRBJ1-4; TRBD1 agrees at 11 bases. In germline, CDR1 is MDHEN, CDR2 SYDVKM. Trimming took 6 bases from V and 10 from J; bases not matched to a gene: 7. The CDR3 is 14 amino acids. The CDR3 region has the DNA TGTGCCAGCAGCCTCGGACAGGGGGCAGGAAAACTGTTTTTT. It translates to CASSLGQGAGKLFF.

The genes are TRBV20-1 and TRBJ2-1; D unclear. Per germline, CDR1 DFQATT and CDR2 SNEGSKA (reference sequence). V was pared by 0 bases and J by 12 bases, with 6 bases between. The CDR3 length is 10 residues. Here the CDR3 DNA reads TGCAGTGCTAGAGACGGTGTGCAGTTCTTC. It yields the protein CSARDGVQFF.

This clone was observed a single time. V usage is TRBV5-6 and J usage is TRBJ1-1, with 7 bases identical to TRBD1. V gave up 2 bases and J gave up 2 bases; unmatched junction bases: 6. The CDR3 spans 15 residues. Germline-derived CDR1 and CDR2 are SGHDT and YYEEEE. The CDR3 DNA reads as TGTGCCAGCAGCTTACGACAGGGAGTCAACACTGAAGCTTTCTTT. Its protein product is CASSLRQGVNTEAFF.

This clone was recorded only once. The chain recombines TRBV7-9 with TRBJ1-2; 12 bases line up with TRBD1. After removal of 5 bases from V and 3 bases from J, the junction contained 7 bases not matched to a gene. CDR1 SEHNR and CDR2 FQNEAQ come from the germline V gene (reference sequence). This CDR3 comprises 16 residues. The CDR3 spells CASSHRDRGRDYGYTF. CDR3 nucleotides: TGTGCCAGCAGCCATAGGGACAGGGGGCGAGACTATGGCTACACCTTC.

The genes are TRBV28 and TRBJ2-2; tentative D call: TRBD2 (6 bases). Per the germline V gene, CDR1 is MDHEN and CDR2 is SYDVKM. This CDR3 comprises 15 residues. Deletions cut 3 bases from V and 5 bases from J, with 13 bases between. Here the CDR3 DNA reads TGTGCCAGCAGTTTTGAGGGAGGCGCAACCGGGGAGCTGTTTTTT. It specifies CASSFEGGATGELFF. Filled out from reference TRBV28 and TRBJ2-2, the complete variable domain reads DVKVTQSSRYLVKRTGEKVFLECVQDMDHENMFWYRQDPGLGLRLIYFSYDVKMKEKGDIPEGYSVSREKKERFSLILESASTNQTSMYLCASSFEGGATGELFFGEGSRLTVL.

The rearrangement joins TRBV24-1 to TRBJ1-3; TRBD1 matches at 8 bases. This CDR3 comprises 16 residues. Germline lookup yields CDR1 KGHDR and CDR2 SFDVKD. V shed 4 bases and J 4 bases; nucleotides not matched to a gene: 8. The DNA of the CDR3 is TGTGCCACCAGTGACCCAGGACAGGGCGCAGGAAACACCATATATTTT. Amino acid sequence: CATSDPGQGAGNTIYF.

The rearrangement uses TRBV28 and TRBJ1-6; 10 nucleotides agree with TRBD1. Losses at the gene ends were 2 bases for V and 7 bases for J; bases not matched to a gene: 8. The CDR3 is 17 residues long. Germline-derived CDR1 and CDR2 are MDHEN and SYDVKM. The CDR3 DNA reads as TGTGCCAGCAGTTTACTTCCACCGGGACAGGGGAATTCACCCCTCCACTTT. Protein: CASSLLPPGQGNSPLHF.

The chain recombines TRBV19 with TRBJ1-1, with D perhaps matching TRBD1 (5 bases). The CDR3 totals 14 residues. Trimming removed 0 bases at V and 4 bases at J, with 9 bases between. The germline CDR1 and CDR2 sequences are LNHDA and SQIVND (reference sequence). The CDR3 nucleotides read TGTGCCAGTAGTATAGAACCCAGGGCCACTGAAGCTTTCTTT. The encoded protein is CASSIEPRATEAFF.

A few counts support this clone. V gene TRBV7-3 combines with J gene TRBJ2-1; 12 bases are shared with TRBD2. The germline CDR1 and CDR2 sequences are SGHTA and FQGTGA. J was trimmed by 3 bases and V by 1 base; bases with no gene match: 1. The CDR3 consists of 16 residues. CDR3 coding DNA: TGTGCCAGCAGCTTAATGGGACTAGCGGGCTACAATGAGCAGTTCTTC. Protein product: CASSLMGLAGYNEQFF.

The V call is TRBV27, the J call TRBJ2-7, with no clear D. This CDR3 comprises 13 residues. CDR1 and CDR2 (germline): MNHEY, SMNVEV (reference sequence). V gave up 5 bases and J gave up 0 bases, with 8 bases separating them. CDR3 coding DNA: TGTGCCAGCAGTCCAAGCCTCTCCTACGAGCAGTACTTC. Translated, it gives CASSPSLSYEQYF.

V is TRBV27 and J is TRBJ1-2; perhaps TRBD1 as D (6 bases). CDR1 and CDR2 (germline): MNHEY, SMNVEV (reference sequence). V was clipped by 5 bases and J by 8 bases, with 15 bases between them. There are 13 residues in the CDR3. The CDR3, as DNA: TGTGCCAGCAGTCCTACAGGGCTGGGCGGCTACACCTTC. Protein sequence: CASSPTGLGGYTF.

The chain uses TRBV11-2 and TRBJ2-7; D gene uncertain. The V end was cut by 1 base, the J end by 7 bases, with 17 bases between. The CDR3 contains 15 residues. Looked up from germline, CDR1 is SGHAT and CDR2 is FQNNGV. CDR3 sequence reads: CASSLGSVGLREQYF. Here the CDR3 DNA reads TGTGCCAGCAGCTTAGGTAGTGTGGGCCTCCGGGAGCAGTACTTC.

This clone was picked up a small number of times. J is TRBJ2-1 and V is TRBV15; perhaps TRBD2 as D (6 bases). The length of the CDR3 is 15 residues. Germline V lookup: CDR1 LNHNV, CDR2 YYDKDF (reference sequence). Trimming pared 1 base from V and 6 bases from J, leaving 13 bases between. This chain's CDR3 is CATSRGGLAFNEQFF. CDR3 DNA sequence: TGTGCCACCAGCAGAGGAGGCCTAGCGTTCAATGAGCAGTTCTTC.

The J gene is TRBJ1-2, the V gene TRBV4-2, with TRBD1 matching 9 bases. The germline gives CDR1 LGHNA, CDR2 YNFKEQ. V shed 0 bases and J 4 bases; nucleotides not matched to a gene: 3. CDR3 length: 15 amino acids. The CDR3 DNA follows: TGTGCCAGCAGCCAAGAGGGACAGGGTTCCTATGGCTACACCTTC. Translation gives CASSQEGQGSYGYTF.

The chain combines TRBV10-3 with TRBJ2-3; a possible D gene is TRBD1 (6 bases). Germline CDR1 and CDR2: ENHRY and SYGVKD. The CDR3 covers 13 residues. The ends were cut back, 10 bases at V and 0 bases at J, with 11 bases in the middle. The CDR3 DNA follows: TGTGCCACCTTCACAGGGAGCACAGATACGCAGTATTTT. Translation gives CATFTGSTDTQYF.

This sequence joins TRBV5-4 and TRBJ2-2, with D possibly matching TRBD2 (6 bases). V lost 6 bases, J lost 7 bases, and 16 bases lay in between. The CDR3 is 14 residues long. The germline gives CDR1 SGHNT, CDR2 YYREEE (reference sequence). The CDR3 is CASNRGGPGGELFF. The CDR3 bases are TGTGCCAGCAACCGAGGAGGGCCGGGCGGGGAGCTGTTTTTT.

The chain recombines TRBV3-1 (or the pseudogene TRBV3-2) with TRBJ1-2, with 7 bases aligning to TRBD1. Trimming at V came to 1 base and at J to 6 bases, leaving 2 bases not matched to a gene. The CDR3 spans 13 residues. CDR1 is LGHDT and CDR2 is YNNKEL in the germline V gene (reference sequence). CDR3 nucleotide sequence: TGTGCCAGCAGCCAAGTTCAGGGGGATGGCTACACCTTC. It is translated as CASSQVQGDGYTF.